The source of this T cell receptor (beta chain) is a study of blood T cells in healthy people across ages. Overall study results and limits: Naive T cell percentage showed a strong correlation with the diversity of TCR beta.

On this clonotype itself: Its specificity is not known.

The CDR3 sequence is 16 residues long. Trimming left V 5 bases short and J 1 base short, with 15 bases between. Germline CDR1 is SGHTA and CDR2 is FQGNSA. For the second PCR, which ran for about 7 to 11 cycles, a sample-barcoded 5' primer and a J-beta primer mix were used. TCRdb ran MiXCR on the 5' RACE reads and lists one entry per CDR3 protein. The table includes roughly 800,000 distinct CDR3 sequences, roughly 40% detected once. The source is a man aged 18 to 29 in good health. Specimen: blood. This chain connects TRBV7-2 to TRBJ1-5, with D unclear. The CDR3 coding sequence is TGTGCCAGCAGCCCAGTATCGGCAAGAAGCAATCAGCCCCAGCATTTT. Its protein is CASSPVSARSNQPQHF.